Listed here is a single T cell receptor (beta chain). Profiling relied on immunoSEQ multiplex PCR, and the TCRdb table lists in-frame clones only, not all of them. The sample has tens of thousands of clones, roughly 93% seen once. Germline loops: CDR1 SEHNR, CDR2 FQNEAQ (reference sequence). Trimming stripped 5 bases from V and 4 bases from J, with 17 bases between. The CDR3 spans 15 residues. These data come from a study of T cell changes during pregnancy in multiple sclerosis. The chain combines TRBV7-9 with TRBJ1-1; no reliable D call. The specimen was CD8+ T cells from peripheral blood mononuclear cells, collected in the second trimester of pregnancy. The clonotype originates from a female donor with multiple sclerosis, enrolled in a pregnancy study. The CDR3 DNA reads as TGTGCCAGCAGCGAGTACGAGGTTAGCGGCACTGAAGCTTTCTTT. Protein sequence: CASSEYEVSGTEAFF.